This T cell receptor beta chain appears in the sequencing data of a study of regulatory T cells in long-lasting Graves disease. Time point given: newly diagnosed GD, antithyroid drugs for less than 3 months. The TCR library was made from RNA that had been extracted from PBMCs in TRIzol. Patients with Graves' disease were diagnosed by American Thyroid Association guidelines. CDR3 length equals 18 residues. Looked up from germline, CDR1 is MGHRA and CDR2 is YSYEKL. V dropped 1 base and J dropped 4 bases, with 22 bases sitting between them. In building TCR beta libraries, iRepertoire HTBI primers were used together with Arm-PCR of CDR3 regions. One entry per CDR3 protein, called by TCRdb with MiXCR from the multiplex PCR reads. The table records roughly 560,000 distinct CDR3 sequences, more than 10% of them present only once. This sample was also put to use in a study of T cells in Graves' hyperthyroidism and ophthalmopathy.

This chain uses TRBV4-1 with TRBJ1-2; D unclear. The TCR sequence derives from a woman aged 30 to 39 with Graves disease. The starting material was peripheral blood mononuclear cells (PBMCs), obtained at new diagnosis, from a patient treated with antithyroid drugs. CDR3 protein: CASSQVELRPSPSYGYTF. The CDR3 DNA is TGCGCCAGCAGCCAAGTGGAACTACGGCCGTCACCTTCCTATGGCTACACCTTC.